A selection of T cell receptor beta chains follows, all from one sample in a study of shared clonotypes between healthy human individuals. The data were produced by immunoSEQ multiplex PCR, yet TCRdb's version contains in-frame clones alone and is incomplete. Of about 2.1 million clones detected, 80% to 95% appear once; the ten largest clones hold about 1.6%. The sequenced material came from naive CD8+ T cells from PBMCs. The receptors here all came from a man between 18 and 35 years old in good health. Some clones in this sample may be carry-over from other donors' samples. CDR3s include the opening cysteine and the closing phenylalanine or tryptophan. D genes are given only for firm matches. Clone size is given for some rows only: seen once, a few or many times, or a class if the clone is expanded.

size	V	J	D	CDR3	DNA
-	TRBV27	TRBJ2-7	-	CASSATQLADRKTYEQYF	TGTGCCAGCAGCGCGACTCAGTTAGCAGACAGAAAGACCTACGAGCAGTACTTC
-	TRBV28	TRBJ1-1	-	CASSSTRNTEAFF	TGTGCCAGCAGTTCGACCAGGAACACTGAAGCTTTCTTT
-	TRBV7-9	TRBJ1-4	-	CASSIYSATNEKLFF	TGTGCCAGCAGCATTTACAGCGCGACTAATGAAAAACTGTTTTTT
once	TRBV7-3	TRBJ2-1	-	CASSLEAEGPSYNEQFF	TGTGCCAGCAGCTTAGAAGCGGAGGGTCCCTCCTACAATGAGCAGTTCTTC
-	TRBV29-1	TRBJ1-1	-	CSVAGTEAFF	TGCAGCGTGGCCGGGACGGAAGCTTTCTTT
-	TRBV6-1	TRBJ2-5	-	CASSEYRGETQYF	TGTGCCAGCAGTGAATATCGGGGGGAGACCCAGTACTTC
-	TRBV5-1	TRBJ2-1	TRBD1	CASSPGQGQRTEQFF	TGCGCCAGCAGCCCAGGACAGGGGCAACGGACTGAGCAGTTCTTC
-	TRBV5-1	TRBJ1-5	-	CAKKPRGGGSQPQHF	TGCGCCAAGAAGCCCAGGGGCGGGGGAAGTCAGCCCCAGCATTTT
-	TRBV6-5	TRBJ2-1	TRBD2	CASSPFSGGRDEQFF	TGTGCCAGCAGTCCCTTTAGCGGGGGCCGGGATGAGCAGTTCTTC
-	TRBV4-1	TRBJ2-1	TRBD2	CASSQDRRETYNEQFF	TGCGCCAGCAGCCAAGATCGGCGGGAGACCTACAATGAGCAGTTCTTC
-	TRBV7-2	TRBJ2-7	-	CASSLAWLAPEQYF	TGTGCCAGCAGCTTAGCGTGGCTCGCCCCCGAGCAGTACTTC
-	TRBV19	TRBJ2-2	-	CASTPRGLNKWVAGELFF	TGTGCCAGTACCCCCAGGGGACTTAATAAATGGGTCGCCGGGGAGCTGTTTTTT
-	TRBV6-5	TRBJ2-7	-	CASSLGGPPSNEQYF	TGTGCCAGCAGTCTGGGGGGACCCCCTTCAAACGAGCAGTACTTC
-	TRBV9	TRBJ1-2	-	CASSRDTPANYGYTF	TGTGCCAGCAGCCGAGACACCCCCGCTAACTATGGCTACACCTTC
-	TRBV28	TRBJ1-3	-	CASSVRTGNTIYF	TGTGCCAGCAGTGTCCGGACTGGAAACACCATATATTTT
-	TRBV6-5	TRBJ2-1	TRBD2	CASSKGTSGYNEQFF	TGTGCCAGCAGCAAAGGGACTAGCGGATACAATGAGCAGTTCTTC